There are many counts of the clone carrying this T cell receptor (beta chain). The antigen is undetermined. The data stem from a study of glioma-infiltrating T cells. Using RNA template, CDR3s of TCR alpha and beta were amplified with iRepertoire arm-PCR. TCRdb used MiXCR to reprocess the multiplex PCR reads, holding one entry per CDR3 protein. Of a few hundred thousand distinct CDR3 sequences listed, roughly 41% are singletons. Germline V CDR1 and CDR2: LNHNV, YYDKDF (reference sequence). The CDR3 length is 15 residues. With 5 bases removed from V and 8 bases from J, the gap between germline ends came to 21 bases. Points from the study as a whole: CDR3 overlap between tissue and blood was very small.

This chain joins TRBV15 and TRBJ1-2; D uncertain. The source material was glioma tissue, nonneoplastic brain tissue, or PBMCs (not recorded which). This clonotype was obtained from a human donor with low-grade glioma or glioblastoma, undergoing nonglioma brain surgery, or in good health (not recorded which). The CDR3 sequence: CATSPRGYSTRGYTF. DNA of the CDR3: TGTGCCACCAGCCCGCGGGGTTATTCAACGAGAGGCTACACCTTC.